This T cell receptor (beta chain) was captured by sequencing in a study of cytomegalovirus exposure and HLA in healthy donors. On the study more broadly: The same platform was used for the approximately 120 validation repertoires as for the approximately 610 first-cohort repertoires, as reported in a later analysis. Points from the study as a whole: Three chains linked to CMV were shown in vitro to be specific for CMV antigens. A later analysis found first-cohort TCR clusters tended to co-occur in the 120 or so validation repertoires.

V was pared by 6 bases and J by 7 bases, with 10 bases between. This CDR3 region has 12 residues. Germline V gene data show CDR1 as SNHLY and CDR2 as FYNNEI. About this clone: The antigen is unknown.

This table comes from immunoSEQ multiplex PCR, and its TCRdb copy is limited to in-frame clones, with some not included. The sample has 200,000 to 250,000 clones; less than 90% are singletons. From the 120-subject validation cohort, which was separate from the approximately 700-subject first cohort, the donors were drawn. The sample comprised PBMCs. This sequence joins TRBV2 and TRBJ1-5; tentative D call: TRBD1 (6 bases). This receptor was identified in a man aged 18 to 29 in good health and CMV-seropositive. The CDR3 DNA is TGTGCCAGCAGGTTACAGGGCCAGCCCCAGCATTTT. Translated, it gives CASRLQGQPQHF.